A selection of T cell receptor beta chains follows, all from one sample in a study of radiotherapy plus CTLA-4 blockade in lung cancer. Clones were sequenced by immunoSEQ multiplex PCR, and TCRdb holds only the in-frame ones, with some missing. There are around 85,000 clones in the sample; around 86% occur only once, and approximately 1.9% lies in the top ten. The sequenced sample was peripheral blood, obtained from a patient treated with radiotherapy plus ipilimumab. The receptors here all came from a human donor with non-small cell lung cancer who had a partial response to radiotherapy plus ipilimumab. Both conserved end residues are part of each CDR3. D genes are given only for firm matches. The listing skips clone size in some rows; elsewhere it reads once, few, many or a size class.

TRBV6-6	.	.	TRBJ2-5	CASSLGGAGETQYF	TGTGCCAGCAGTCTCGGCGGCGCAGGGGAGACCCAGTACTTC
TRBV28	TRBD2	.	TRBJ2-1	CAIFGGAGVATEQFF	TGTGCCATTTTCGGAGGGGCGGGAGTTGCGACTGAGCAGTTCTTC
TRBV6-5	TRBD1	.	TRBJ1-2	CASSVGGTGEYGYTF	TGTGCCAGCAGTGTAGGAGGCACAGGGGAGTATGGCTACACCTTC
TRBV6-1	.	once	TRBJ2-7	CASKTYYEQYF	TGTGCCAGCAAAACATACTACGAGCAGTACTTC
TRBV6-1	.	.	TRBJ1-4	CASSQTATNEKLFF	TGTGCCAGCAGCCAGACAGCAACTAATGAAAAACTGTTTTTT
TRBV29-1	.	.	TRBJ2-6	CSVEGLGGDAGANVLTF	TGCAGCGTTGAGGGGCTAGGGGGGGATGCCGGGGCCAACGTCCTGACTTTC
TRBV7-6	TRBD2	.	TRBJ2-1	CASSLIGLAGAALNEEQFF	TGTGCCAGCAGCTTAATAGGGCTAGCGGGAGCCGCCCTCAATGAGGAGCAGTTCTTC
TRBV7-8	.	.	TRBJ1-5	CASSSVRVNQPQHF	TGTGCCAGCAGCTCCGTCAGGGTAAATCAGCCCCAGCATTTT
TRBV30	.	.	TRBJ2-7	CACTGGALYEQYF	TGTGCCTGTACCGGGGGAGCTTTATACGAGCAGTACTTC
TRBV5-4	TRBD2	.	TRBJ2-3	CASSLDTSGPTDTQYF	TGTGCCAGCAGCTTGGACACTAGCGGACCCACAGATACGCAGTATTTT
TRBV21-1	.	few	TRBJ1-4	CASSKGAGQGLDEKLFF	TGTGCCAGCAGCAAAGGGGCCGGACAGGGCTTGGATGAAAAACTGTTTTTT
TRBV7-2	TRBD2	.	TRBJ2-1	CASSWLAGGDEQFF	TGTGCCAGCAGCTGGCTAGCGGGAGGCGATGAGCAGTTCTTC
TRBV28	.	.	TRBJ2-3	CASSLISGGGTDTQYF	TGTGCCAGCAGTTTAATCTCGGGCGGGGGCACAGATACGCAGTATTTT
TRBV18	TRBD1	.	TRBJ1-6	CASSPGTGESPLHF	TGTGCCAGCTCTCCCGGGACAGGGGAGTCACCCCTCCACTTT
TRBV6-6	TRBD1	.	TRBJ1-5	CASSLWTGGIQPQHF	TGTGCCAGCAGTTTATGGACAGGGGGTATTCAGCCCCAGCATTTT
TRBV14	TRBD2	.	TRBJ2-7	CASSPLAGVYEQYF	TGTGCCAGCAGCCCACTAGCGGGGGTCTACGAGCAGTACTTC
TRBV19	.	.	TRBJ2-7	CASSIGPPGSTYEQYF	TGTGCCAGTAGTATAGGCCCCCCGGGAAGCACCTACGAGCAGTACTTC
TRBV9	.	once	TRBJ2-1	CASSASSESYNEQFF	TGTGCCAGCAGCGCCTCCTCGGAGTCCTACAATGAGCAGTTCTTC
TRBV6-5	.	once	TRBJ2-7	CASRDRPAYEQYF	TGTGCCAGCCGTGACAGGCCCGCCTACGAGCAGTACTTC
TRBV4-1	TRBD1	.	TRBJ2-2	CASSQDGTGTTGELFF	TGCGCCAGCAGCCAAGATGGGACAGGGACGACCGGGGAGCTGTTTTTT
TRBV11-2	.	.	TRBJ2-5	CASSSSQETQYF	TGTGCCAGCAGCTCGTCTCAAGAGACCCAGTACTTC
TRBV4-1	TRBD2	.	TRBJ2-7	CASSQDDRIGLAGSYEQYF	TGCGCCAGCAGCCAAGACGACCGGATAGGACTAGCGGGATCCTACGAGCAGTACTTC
TRBV11-3	TRBD1	.	TRBJ2-3	CASSPGTGARADTQYF	TGTGCCAGCAGCCCCGGGACAGGGGCTAGGGCAGATACGCAGTATTTT
TRBV7-2	.	.	TRBJ2-2	CASSIRQGNTGELFF	TGTGCCAGCAGTATACGGCAGGGGAACACCGGGGAGCTGTTTTTT
TRBV19	.	.	TRBJ2-5	CASSIGGVQETQYF	TGTGCCAGTAGTATCGGAGGGGTTCAAGAGACCCAGTACTTC
TRBV28	TRBD1	.	TRBJ1-1	CASSFPSGGGKAEAFF	TGTGCCAGCAGTTTCCCCAGTGGAGGGGGCAAGGCTGAAGCTTTCTTT
TRBV2	.	.	TRBJ1-2	CASTYYGYTF	TGTGCCAGCACTTACTATGGCTACACCTTC
TRBV9	TRBD2	.	TRBJ2-3	CASSRLAHHTDTQYF	TGTGCCAGCAGTAGACTAGCGCACCACACAGATACGCAGTATTTT
TRBV19	TRBD1	once	TRBJ1-4	CASSIDRGDEKLFF	TGTGCCAGTAGTATAGACAGGGGGGATGAAAAACTGTTTTTT
TRBV4-2	TRBD1	once	TRBJ1-1	CASSSGGTGTEAFF	TGTGCCAGCAGCTCAGGGGGCACGGGAACTGAAGCTTTCTTT
TRBV6-6	.	.	TRBJ1-5	CASSLKAYSNQPQHF	TGTGCCAGCAGTTTAAAAGCGTATAGCAATCAGCCCCAGCATTTT
TRBV7-2	.	once	TRBJ1-1	CASSPDHRNTEAFF	TGTGCCAGCAGCCCCGATCACAGGAACACTGAAGCTTTCTTT
TRBV28	TRBD1	.	TRBJ1-2	CASSSPSRDREGYTF	TGTGCCAGCAGTTCCCCCTCCCGGGACAGGGAGGGCTACACCTTC
TRBV5-1	.	.	TRBJ2-3	CASSPGQGSTDTQYF	TGCGCCAGCAGCCCCGGCCAGGGTTCCACAGATACGCAGTATTTT
TRBV5-6	.	few	TRBJ1-1	CASSLPASNTEAFF	TGTGCCAGCAGCTTGCCCGCCAGTAACACTGAAGCTTTCTTT
TRBV10-3	TRBD1	.	TRBJ1-6	CAITTGDYNSPLHF	TGTGCCATCACTACAGGGGACTATAATTCACCCCTCCACTTT
TRBV18	TRBD1	.	TRBJ2-5	CASSPRQGESETQYF	TGTGCCAGCTCACCGAGACAGGGGGAGTCAGAGACCCAGTACTTC
TRBV30	TRBD1	once	TRBJ1-4	CAWSIDRGRGEKLFF	TGTGCCTGGAGTATAGACAGGGGTCGGGGTGAAAAACTGTTTTTT
TRBV5-1	.	.	TRBJ2-1	CASSSTGTTQHLDEQFF	TGCGCCAGCAGCTCCACCGGGACAACACAGCACTTAGATGAGCAGTTCTTC
TRBV28	TRBD2	.	TRBJ2-1	CASRSRLAGLNEQFF	TGTGCCAGCAGATCTAGACTAGCGGGATTGAATGAGCAGTTCTTC